This T cell receptor (beta chain) was found in a study of identifying expanded T cells in peripheral blood. Of note for this clone: Its antigen is undetermined.

Sequencing used immunoSEQ multiplex PCR; TCRdb keeps in-frame clones, though not all of them. The table records under 150,000 clones, approximately 86% of them present only once. No infections or other immune events were documented during collection. Study-level findings and limits: About 1.2 clones differed between technical replicates, versus around 15 and 19 over time.

The CDR3 spans 11 residues. The germline V and J ends were trimmed by 8 bases and 4 bases, with 7 bases remaining between them. CDR1 and CDR2 from the germline V gene are SNHLY and FYNNEI. The genes are TRBV2 and TRBJ2-3, with D possibly matching TRBD2 (5 bases). The clonotype originates from a person between 18 and 75 years old in good health. Sequencing was carried out using blood. The CDR3 DNA is TGTGCCAGCTCGGAGGCAGATACGCAGTATTTT. Translating it yields CASSEADTQYF.